A single sample gave rise to the 13 T cell receptor beta chains below, sequenced in a study of OX40 agonist ivuxolimab in advanced cancers. Clones were read by immunoSEQ multiplex PCR, and TCRdb kept only the in-frame ones, dropping some. Among tens of thousands of clones, about 91% were seen once, and the ten largest hold under 0.25%. The sequencing used CD4+ or CD8+ T cells sorted from blood, collected in a trial of the OX40 agonist ivuxolimab. Receptors were obtained from an adult with an advanced solid tumor such as melanoma, head and neck, liver or kidney cancer.

The gene calls are TRBV4-1 and TRBJ2-7; D may be TRBD2 (6 bases). CDR3 length: 17 residues. V lost 1 base to trimming and J lost 2 bases, with 18 bases between them. Per the germline V gene, CDR1 is MGHRA and CDR2 is YSYEKL. This CDR3 reads CASSQVDMGLSTYEQYF. The CDR3 coding sequence is TGCGCCAGCAGCCAAGTGGATATGGGACTTTCGACCTACGAGCAGTACTTC.

This clone was seen more than once but under ten times. The chain links TRBV7-8 to TRBJ1-6; D unclear. Trimming shortened V by 0 bases and J by 5 bases, and 8 bases separated the two germline ends. This CDR3 has 15 amino acids. CDR1 SGHVS and CDR2 FQNEAQ come from the germline V gene. The CDR3 bases are TGTGCCAGCAGCTTAGCGGAGAGAAATAATTCACCCCTCCACTTT. Protein sequence: CASSLAERNNSPLHF. The whole variable domain, filled in from reference TRBV7-8 and TRBJ1-6, reads GAGVSQSPRYKVAKRGQDVALRCDPISGHVSLFWYQQALGQGPEFLTYFQNEAQLDKSGLPSDRFFAERPEGSVSTLKIQRTQQEDSAVYLCASSLAERNNSPLHFGNGTRLTVT.

This clone was recorded a few times. The chain couples TRBV4-2 to TRBJ1-5, with no clear D. The CDR3 has 17 amino acids. V lost 1 base and J lost 6, with 19 bases in between. Germline CDR1 is LGHNA and CDR2 is YNFKEQ. CDR3 loop: CASSQGGRVKLGQPQHF. In DNA, the CDR3 is TGTGCCAGCAGCCAAGGGGGTCGGGTGAAGTTGGGTCAGCCCCAGCATTTT.

The J gene is TRBJ2-6, the V gene TRBV27; possible D gene TRBD2, 6 bases. Per germline, CDR1 MNHEY and CDR2 SMNVEV (reference sequence). Trimming stripped 10 bases from V and 2 bases from J, with 18 bases between. The CDR3 runs to 16 residues. As DNA, the CDR3 is TGTGCCACCGGTGGCGGGGTCCTGCCTGGGGCCAACGTCCTGACTTTC. This translates into CATGGGVLPGANVLTF.

The rearrangement links TRBV5-1 to TRBJ1-1, with D possibly matching TRBD1 (5 bases). Between the trimmed V and J ends, which lost 3 bases and 2 bases, there was a span of 11 bases. The length of the CDR3 is 14 residues. From germline, CDR1 is SGHRS and CDR2 YFSETQ. The CDR3 loop is CASSSGRGNTEAFF. The DNA of the CDR3 is TGCGCCAGCAGCTCGGGACGGGGAAACACTGAAGCTTTCTTT.

This clone was picked up a small number of times. The gene calls are TRBV6-1 and TRBJ1-1, with D tentatively TRBD1 (6 bases). CDR1 and CDR2 from the germline V gene are MNHNS and SASEGT. Trimming took off 5 bases at V and 1 base at J, with 11 bases between the two ends. The CDR3 extends over 14 amino acids. As DNA, the CDR3 is TGTGCCAGCAGTACAGGGTCCTCGAACACTGAAGCTTTCTTT. Its protein is CASSTGSSNTEAFF.

V gene TRBV19 combines with J gene TRBJ1-5; a weak D match, TRBD1 (5 bases). Trimming left V 7 bases short and J 0 bases short, with 13 bases between. CDR1 LNHDA and CDR2 SQIVND come from the germline V gene (reference sequence). The CDR3 totals 15 residues. CDR3 protein: CASTQGLFSNQPQHF. DNA of the CDR3: TGTGCCAGTACCCAGGGACTTTTTAGCAATCAGCCCCAGCATTTT.

This rearrangement joins TRBV6-6 to TRBJ2-7; 7 bases line up with TRBD1. Germline V gene lookup returns CDR1 MNHNY and CDR2 SVGAGI (reference sequence). The CDR3 contains 14 residues. V lost 6 bases, J lost 2 bases, and 7 bases stayed unmatched. The CDR3 loop is CASRDLTGPYEQYV. The DNA for the CDR3 is TGTGCCAGCAGGGATCTGACAGGGCCCTACGAGCAGTACGTC.

The chain couples TRBV7-6 to TRBJ2-5, with a tentative D call TRBD2 (6 bases). The CDR3 sequence is 15 residues long. V lost 1 base to trimming and J lost 1 base, with 10 bases between them. Looked up from germline, CDR1 is SGHVS and CDR2 is FNYEAQ. For the CDR3, the DNA is TGTGCCAGCAGCTTAGGTGGTAGCGGCCAAGAGACCCAGTACTTC. Protein product: CASSLGGSGQETQYF.

The V call is TRBV4-1, the J call TRBJ1-1; 7 bases match TRBD1. The CDR3 is 15 residues long. Per germline, CDR1 MGHRA and CDR2 YSYEKL. The junction had 6 bases not matched to a gene; V was cut back by 4 bases and J by 1 base. The CDR3 bases are TGCGCCAGCAGCCTCCCCGGGACAGAGAACACTGAAGCTTTCTTT. Protein product: CASSLPGTENTEAFF.

The J gene is TRBJ1-5, the V gene TRBV30; 8 bases map to TRBD1. CDR3 size: 15 residues. The germline V gene has CDR1 GTSNPN and CDR2 SVGIG (reference sequence). V lost 3 bases to trimming and J lost 5 bases; unmatched junction nucleotides: 9. CDR3 sequence (DNA): TGTGCCTGGAGGACCAGGGGGCGGGCGGATCAGCCCCAGCATTTT. Protein: CAWRTRGRADQPQHF.

In its sample, this clone was seen once. The chain uses TRBV2 and TRBJ2-7; D gene uncertain. CDR3 length: 13 residues. Per germline, CDR1 SNHLY and CDR2 FYNNEI. With 2 bases removed from V and 3 bases from J, the gap between germline ends came to 8 bases. Written as DNA, the CDR3 is TGTGCCAGCAGTGAACAGCCAAACTACGAGCAGTACGTC. Protein sequence: CASSEQPNYEQYV.

The chain uses TRBV7-2 and TRBJ2-3, with D unresolved. The length of the CDR3 is 16 residues. Trimming left V 3 bases short and J 6 bases short, with 19 bases between. Germline V gene data show CDR1 as SGHTA and CDR2 as FQGNSA. CDR3 loop: CASSFRIGAYGDTQYF. Written as DNA, the CDR3 is TGTGCCAGCAGCTTCCGGATCGGCGCCTACGGGGATACGCAGTATTTT.